The 4 T cell receptor beta chains below all came from one sample that was sequenced in a study of patients and donors after allogeneic stem cell transplantation. TCRdb re-analysed the RT-PCR reads in MiXCR, keeping a single row per CDR3 protein. Of 98,000 or so distinct CDR3 sequences listed, roughly 35% are singletons. Sequencing was performed on blood, either unsorted or a sorted T cell fraction (not recorded which). The receptor source for this set is a human donor who was either an allogeneic HSCT recipient or a stem cell or donor lymphocyte infusion donor (not recorded which). It is not recorded whose cells these are; they may come from a transplant donor.

This clonotype was observed many times. The chain combines TRBV29-1 with TRBJ1-2; D uncertain. Germline V gene lookup returns CDR1 SQVTM and CDR2 ANQGSEA. Trimming pared 1 base from V and 4 bases from J, leaving 10 bases between. The CDR3 sequence is 13 residues long. CDR3 protein: CSVEVGPVYGYTF. The CDR3 DNA is TGCAGCGTTGAAGTCGGGCCGGTCTATGGCTACACCTTC.

This clonotype occurred a few times. The chain joins TRBV3-1 to TRBJ1-4; D is ambiguous. Germline loops: CDR1 LGHDT, CDR2 YNNKEL (reference sequence). Trimming took off 1 base at V and 10 bases at J, with 10 bases between the two ends. The CDR3 extends over 13 amino acids. For the CDR3, the DNA is TGTGCCAGCAGCCAAGTGATTTGGGGAAAACTGTTTTTT. Its translation is CASSQVIWGKLFF. Combining the CDR3 with reference TRBV3-1 and TRBJ1-4 gives the whole variable domain DTAVSQTPKYLVTQMGNDKSIKCEQNLGHDTMYWYKQDSKKFLKIMFSYNNKELIINETVPNRFSPKSPDKAHLNLHINSLELGDSAVYFCASSQVIWGKLFFGSGTQLSVL.

This clonotype was found a few times. This chain links TRBV24-1 with TRBJ2-5; 11 positions match TRBD2. Trimming removed 6 bases from V and 4 bases from J; junction bases left unmatched: 6. The CDR3 consists of 15 residues. The germline V gene encodes CDR1 KGHDR and CDR2 SFDVKD. CDR3 bases: TGTGCCACCAGTCCGGTAGCGGGAGGGTCAGAGACCCAGTACTTC. This codes for CATSPVAGGSETQYF.

The chain joins TRBV4-3 to TRBJ2-7, with 9 bases lining up with TRBD1. CDR1 and CDR2 (germline): LGHNA, YSLEER. This CDR3 is 15 amino acids long. With V trimmed by 1 base and J by 4 bases, 5 bases remained unmatched. The CDR3 loop reads CASSQGDRVRYEQYF. CDR3 nucleotides: TGCGCCAGCAGCCAAGGGGACAGGGTGCGTTACGAGCAGTACTTC.